This passage covers 31 T cell receptor beta chains from one sample sequenced in a study of T cell responses to AZD1222 COVID-19 vaccine. Here immunoSEQ multiplex PCR was the method, and the copy in TCRdb shows in-frame clones only, minus some. This table has roughly 100,000 clones, 80% to 95% appearing once. Sequences were derived from peripheral blood, sampled on day 0 of AZD1222 vaccination. All receptors derive from an adult in good health.

This clone was found once. The chain has TRBV6-5 and TRBJ2-2; D is possibly TRBD2 (6 bases). Germline CDR1 reads MNHEY; CDR2 reads SVGAGI. V lost 0 bases and J lost 3, with 11 bases in between. The CDR3 runs to 16 residues. CDR3 protein: CASSYSGGYDTGELFF. CDR3 DNA: TGTGCCAGCAGTTACTCTGGAGGGTACGACACCGGGGAGCTGTTTTTT.

The CDR3 loop reads CASGQGNQPQHF. The CDR3 nucleotides read TGTGCCAGCGGTCAGGGCAATCAGCCCCAGCATTTT. This chain uses TRBV6-5 with TRBJ1-5, with D uncertain. Per germline, CDR1 MNHEY and CDR2 SVGAGI. V lost 8 bases and J 2 bases, leaving 7 bases between the germline ends. This CDR3 comprises 12 residues.

This chain uses TRBV12-3 or TRBV12-4 with TRBJ1-2, with TRBD1 as a possible D gene (5 bases). V was cut by 5 bases and J by 4 bases, with 11 bases left in between. CDR3 length: 13 amino acids. For the CDR3, the DNA is TGTGCCAGCAGTCCCGGGGGTACCTATGGCTACACCTTC. It yields the protein CASSPGGTYGYTF.

V and J are TRBV5-1 and TRBJ1-4, with a tentative D call TRBD1 (6 bases). V lost 4 bases to trimming and J lost 5 bases, with 18 bases between them. CDR1 is SGHRS and CDR2 is YFSETQ in the germline V gene. This CDR3 has 16 residues. The CDR3 sequence is CASSPFLIQGNEKLFF. The CDR3 bases are TGCGCCAGCAGCCCCTTCCTTATTCAGGGGAATGAAAAACTGTTTTTT.

This chain connects TRBV6-4 to TRBJ2-2; perhaps TRBD2 as D (6 bases). The CDR3 runs 15 residues. Looked up from germline, CDR1 is MRHNA and CDR2 is SNTAGT. With 5 bases removed from V and 4 bases from J, the gap between germline ends came to 14 bases. The chain's CDR3 is CASSLEEGGTGELFF. The CDR3 nucleotides read TGTGCCAGCAGTCTAGAAGAGGGAGGCACCGGGGAGCTGTTTTTT.

This clone has only one observation. The CDR3 here is CASSPRGQGGNTIYF. Here the CDR3 DNA reads TGTGCCAGCAGCCCCAGGGGGCAGGGTGGAAACACCATATATTTT. The chain joins TRBV7-6 to TRBJ1-3; 8 bases are shared with TRBD1. Germline CDR1 reads SGHVS; CDR2 reads FNYEAQ. The V and J ends lost 5 bases and 3 bases, in that order; junction bases with no gene match: 6. The CDR3 is made up of 15 amino acids. The full variable domain, rest sourced from reference TRBV7-6 and TRBJ1-3, is GAGVSQSPRYKVTKRGQDVALRCDPISGHVSLYWYRQALGQGPEFLTYFNYEAQQDKSGLPNDRFSAERPEGSISTLTIQRTEQRDSAMYRCASSPRGQGGNTIYFGEGSWLTVV.

The V call is TRBV7-6, the J call TRBJ2-4; 7 positions match TRBD1. Trimming removed 10 bases from V and 2 bases from J; junction bases left unmatched: 11. Germline V gene lookup returns CDR1 SGHVS and CDR2 FNYEAQ. There are 15 residues in the CDR3. The DNA for the CDR3 is TGTGCCAAAAGGGAGACAGGGATTTCCAAAAACATTCAGTACTTC. This translates into CAKRETGISKNIQYF.

This chain links TRBV29-1 with TRBJ2-3; D may be TRBD1 (6 bases). Germline V gene data show CDR1 as SQVTM and CDR2 as ANQGSEA. V lost 3 bases and J lost 2, with 9 bases in between. The CDR3 runs 13 residues. Here the CDR3 DNA reads TGCAGCGTTGAGGACAGTACCACAGATACGCAGTATTTT. Its translation: CSVEDSTTDTQYF.

The rearrangement links TRBV19 to TRBJ2-7; 8 bases map to TRBD1. Germline values: CDR1 LNHDA, CDR2 SQIVND (reference sequence). The CDR3 loop spans 14 amino acids. With 4 bases clipped from V and 7 bases from J, the junction kept 9 bases outside the gene matches. The chain's CDR3 is CASSTNRDRGEQYF. The CDR3 DNA is TGTGCCAGTAGTACAAACCGCGACAGGGGTGAGCAGTACTTC.

The chain is built from TRBV10-3 and TRBJ2-3; maybe TRBD2 (7 bases). Germline V CDR1 and CDR2: ENHRY, SYGVKD. The CDR3 sequence is 16 residues long. The V gene lost 8 bases and the J gene lost 6 bases, with 24 bases spanning the gap. CDR3: CAIATTAGAQGDTQYF. The CDR3 DNA reads as TGTGCCATCGCCACGACGGCGGGGGCCCAGGGGGATACGCAGTATTTT.

The genes are TRBV2 and TRBJ2-1; 13 bases agree with TRBD2. The germline V gene has CDR1 SNHLY and CDR2 FYNNEI. CDR3 size: 14 residues. V lost 9 bases and J lost 6; bases outside the gene matches: 5. CDR3 nucleotides: TGTGCCAGTGAAACTAGCGGGGGGGCCAATGAGCAGTTCTTC. Its protein product is CASETSGGANEQFF.

V gene TRBV29-1 combines with J gene TRBJ2-1, with 12 bases aligning to TRBD2. The CDR3 totals 14 residues. The germline V gene has CDR1 SQVTM and CDR2 ANQGSEA. The V segment lost 1 base and the J segment 13 bases; nucleotides outside the gene matches: 8. CDR3: CSVEVPLAGGPQFF. The CDR3 region has the DNA TGCAGCGTTGAAGTGCCCCTAGCGGGGGGGCCTCAGTTCTTC.

V usage is TRBV27 and J usage is TRBJ2-6, with a possible D match to TRBD1 (6 bases). Trimming took off 7 bases at V and 2 bases at J, with 12 bases between the two ends. Germline V CDR1 and CDR2: MNHEY, SMNVEV (reference sequence). This CDR3 contains 15 residues. The CDR3 loop is CASTPEGAGANVLTF. Here the CDR3 DNA reads TGTGCCAGCACACCCGAGGGGGCTGGGGCCAACGTCCTGACTTTC.

The chain links TRBV10-1 to TRBJ2-7, with D maybe TRBD2 (6 bases). Germline values: CDR1 WNHNN, CDR2 SYGVQD (reference sequence). V was clipped by 2 bases and J by 0 bases, with 8 bases between them. This CDR3 region has 14 residues. Written as DNA, the CDR3 is TGCGCCAGCAGTGAGGCGGGGAACTCCTACGAGCAGTACTTC. Translated, it gives CASSEAGNSYEQYF.

The V call is TRBV19, the J call TRBJ2-3; 10 bases map to TRBD1. The germline gives CDR1 LNHDA, CDR2 SQIVND (reference sequence). J was trimmed by 2 bases and V by 9 bases; bases with no gene match: 5. The CDR3 has 14 amino acids. As DNA, the CDR3 is TGTGCCAGCGGGACAGGGGAGACCACAGATACGCAGTATTTT. As protein: CASGTGETTDTQYF.

The chain links TRBV12-5 to TRBJ2-6; D remains unclear. V was cut by 7 bases and J by 0 bases, with 13 bases left in between. In germline, CDR1 is LGHNT, CDR2 FRNRAP. This CDR3 has 16 amino acids. The CDR3 here is CASASVVSSGANVLTF. DNA of the CDR3: TGTGCTAGTGCCTCTGTCGTCTCCTCTGGGGCCAACGTCCTGACTTTC.

This clone came up a few times. V is TRBV9 and J is TRBJ1-1, with D maybe TRBD1 (5 bases). Trimming shortened V by 3 bases and J by 1 base, and 10 bases separated the two germline ends. Germline V gene sequence: CDR1 SGDLS, CDR2 YYNGEE. This CDR3 is 14 amino acids long. CDR3 sequence: CASSGAGTNTEAFF. CDR3 DNA sequence: TGTGCCAGCAGCGGGGCAGGGACGAACACTGAAGCTTTCTTT.

This clone showed up just once. The chain carries TRBV19 and TRBJ1-5; TRBD1 might be the D (5 bases). The CDR3 contains 19 residues. The germline CDR1 and CDR2 sequences are LNHDA and SQIVND (reference sequence). V was cut by 4 bases and J by 0 bases, with 22 bases left in between. This CDR3 reads CASSTPWPGTEYSNQPQHF. In DNA, the CDR3 is TGTGCCAGTAGTACTCCCTGGCCCGGGACCGAATATAGCAATCAGCCCCAGCATTTT.

The CDR3 nucleotides read TGTGCCAGCAGTCCCCGACCCGGGGATGAAAAACTGTTTTTT. Translating it yields CASSPRPGDEKLFF. The chain carries TRBV28 and TRBJ1-4; D not certain. This CDR3 region has 14 residues. Germline CDR1 reads MDHEN; CDR2 reads SYDVKM. V lost 5 bases and J 6 bases, leaving 13 bases between the germline ends.

The chain carries TRBV5-8 and TRBJ2-2; D gene uncertain. Trimming removed 4 bases from V and 3 bases from J, with 10 bases in between. The CDR3 has 14 residues. Germline CDR1 is SGHTS and CDR2 is YDEGEE. The CDR3 loop reads CASSPPWDTGELFF. The CDR3 nucleotides are TGTGCCAGCAGCCCACCATGGGACACCGGGGAGCTGTTTTTT.

The chain carries TRBV7-6 and TRBJ2-5; a possible D gene is TRBD1 (5 bases). CDR3 length: 18 residues. Trimming cost V 2 bases and J 3 bases, with 22 bases left between them. Germline lookup yields CDR1 SGHVS and CDR2 FNYEAQ. The CDR3 spells CASSLTGATEVRKETQYF. The CDR3 region has the DNA TGTGCCAGCAGCTTAACGGGCGCGACAGAGGTCCGGAAAGAGACCCAGTACTTC.

This rearrangement joins TRBV20-1 to TRBJ1-6, with unresolved D. Germline V lookup: CDR1 DFQATT, CDR2 SNEGSKA (reference sequence). Trimming stripped 3 bases from V and 9 bases from J, with 15 bases between. The CDR3 extends over 14 amino acids. CDR3 sequence reads: CSASTGHTLSPLHF. The CDR3, as DNA: TGCAGTGCTAGTACGGGCCACACACTTTCACCCCTCCACTTT.

J is TRBJ1-5 and V is TRBV19; 9 bases line up with TRBD1. V was pared by 5 bases and J by 0 bases, with 5 bases of the junction left unmatched. Germline V lookup: CDR1 LNHDA, CDR2 SQIVND (reference sequence). The CDR3 spans 16 residues. CDR3 coding DNA: TGTGCCAGTAGTGGGGACAGGGTCTATAGCAATCAGCCCCAGCATTTT. The encoded protein is CASSGDRVYSNQPQHF.

The J gene is TRBJ1-2, the V gene TRBV7-2; D perhaps matches TRBD1 (5 bases). The germline gives CDR1 SGHTA, CDR2 FQGNSA. The CDR3 runs 15 residues. Trimming left V 4 bases short and J 6 bases short, with 18 bases between. DNA for the CDR3: TGTGCCAGCAGCTATAACCAGGGAGGGTTTGATGGCTACACCTTC. It translates to CASSYNQGGFDGYTF.

This chain joins TRBV29-1 and TRBJ2-5, with D perhaps matching TRBD2 (6 bases). Germline loops: CDR1 SQVTM, CDR2 ANQGSEA. CDR3 size: 14 residues. Between the trimmed V and J ends, which lost 3 bases and 5 bases, there was a span of 16 bases. The CDR3 bases are TGCAGCGTTGATCGGCTAGCGCCATTTGAGACCCAGTACTTC. The encoded protein is CSVDRLAPFETQYF.

The chain links TRBV9 to TRBJ2-2; D call uncertain. Between the trimmed V and J ends, which lost 5 bases and 5 bases, there was a span of 13 bases. This CDR3 contains 14 residues. CDR1 and CDR2 (germline): SGDLS, YYNGEE. CDR3 nucleotides: TGTGCCAGCAGACGAAGCGATTATACCGGGGAGCTGTTTTTT. Protein sequence: CASRRSDYTGELFF.

The chain is built from TRBV28 and TRBJ1-2, with 10 positions matching TRBD1. This CDR3 spans 18 amino acids. J was trimmed by 5 bases and V by 5 bases; bases with no gene match: 17. Germline V gene lookup returns CDR1 MDHEN and CDR2 SYDVKM. In DNA form, the CDR3 reads TGTGCCAGCAGTGCCTGGTACCTAAGACAGGGGGCGAAGTATGGCTACACCTTC. Residues: CASSAWYLRQGAKYGYTF.

Turning to this clone: Other DNA sequences from this sample encode an identical CDR3 as well. V gene TRBV6-8 combines with J gene TRBJ1-5; 8 nucleotides line up with TRBD1. Per germline, CDR1 MNHGY and CDR2 SAAAGT. The CDR3 extends over 15 amino acids. V trimming: 7 bases; J trimming: 7 bases; junction bases outside the gene matches: 12. This CDR3 is CASIQTRGLEQPQHF. In nucleotides, the CDR3 is TGTGCCAGCATCCAGACCAGGGGGCTGGAACAGCCCCAGCATTTT.

The genes are TRBV27 and TRBJ2-2; D is uncertain. V lost 3 bases, J lost 2 bases, and 7 bases lay in between. The CDR3 spans 14 residues. Germline V gives CDR1 MNHEY, CDR2 SMNVEV (reference sequence). This CDR3 is CASSFTENTGELFF. CDR3 nucleotides: TGTGCCAGCAGTTTCACGGAAAACACCGGGGAGCTGTTTTTT.

The chain uses TRBV29-1 and TRBJ2-7; D is possibly TRBD1 (6 bases). V lost 6 bases to trimming and J lost 1 base, with 13 bases between them. The germline gives CDR1 SQVTM, CDR2 ANQGSEA. This CDR3 contains 13 residues. The CDR3 sequence is CSVMTGSSYEQYF. CDR3 DNA sequence: TGCAGCGTGATGACAGGATCGTCCTACGAGCAGTACTTC.

The chain couples TRBV14 to TRBJ1-2; no definite D call. The V gene's germline CDR1 is SGHDN and CDR2 FVKESK. V lost 3 bases to trimming and J lost 2 bases, with 7 bases between them. The CDR3 sequence is 13 residues long. CDR3 amino acids: CASSHGQNYGYTF. The CDR3 DNA reads as TGTGCCAGCAGCCACGGGCAGAACTATGGCTACACCTTC.